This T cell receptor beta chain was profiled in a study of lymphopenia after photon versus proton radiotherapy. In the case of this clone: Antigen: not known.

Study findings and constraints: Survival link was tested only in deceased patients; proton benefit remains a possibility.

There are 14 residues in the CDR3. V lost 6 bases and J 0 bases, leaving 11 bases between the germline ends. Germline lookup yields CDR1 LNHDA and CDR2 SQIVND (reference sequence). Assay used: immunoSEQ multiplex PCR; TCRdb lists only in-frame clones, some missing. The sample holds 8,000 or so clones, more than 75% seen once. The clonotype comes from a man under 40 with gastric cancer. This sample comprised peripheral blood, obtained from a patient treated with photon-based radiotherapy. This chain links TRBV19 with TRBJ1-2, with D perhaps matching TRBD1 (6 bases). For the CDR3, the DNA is TGTGCCAGTAGCAGACAGGCCACTAACTATGGCTACACCTTC. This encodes CASSRQATNYGYTF.